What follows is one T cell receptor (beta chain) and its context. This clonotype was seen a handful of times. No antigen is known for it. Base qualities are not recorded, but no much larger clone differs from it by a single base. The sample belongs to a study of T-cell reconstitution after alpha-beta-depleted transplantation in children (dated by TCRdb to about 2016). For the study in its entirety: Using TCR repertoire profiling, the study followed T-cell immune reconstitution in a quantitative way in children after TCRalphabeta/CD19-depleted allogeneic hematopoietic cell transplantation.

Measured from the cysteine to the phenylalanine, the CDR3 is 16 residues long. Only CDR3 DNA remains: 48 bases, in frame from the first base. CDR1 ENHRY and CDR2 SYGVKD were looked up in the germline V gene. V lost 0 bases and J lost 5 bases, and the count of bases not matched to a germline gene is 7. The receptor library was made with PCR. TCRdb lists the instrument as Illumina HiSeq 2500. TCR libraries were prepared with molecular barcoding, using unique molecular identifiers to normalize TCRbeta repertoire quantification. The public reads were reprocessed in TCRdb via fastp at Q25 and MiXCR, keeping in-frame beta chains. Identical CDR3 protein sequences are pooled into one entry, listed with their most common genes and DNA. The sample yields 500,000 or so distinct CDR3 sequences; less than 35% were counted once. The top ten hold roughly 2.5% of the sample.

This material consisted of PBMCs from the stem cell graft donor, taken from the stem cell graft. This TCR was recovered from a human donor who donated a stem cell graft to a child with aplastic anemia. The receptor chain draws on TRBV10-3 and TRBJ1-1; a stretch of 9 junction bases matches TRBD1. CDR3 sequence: CAISESRDRAGTEAFF. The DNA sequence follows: TGTGCCATCAGTGAGTCGCGGGACAGGGCGGGAACTGAAGCTTTCTTT.